These 8 T cell receptor beta chains were sequenced from one sample in a study of blood T cell repertoires in COVID-19. Clones were sequenced by immunoSEQ multiplex PCR, and TCRdb holds only the in-frame ones, with some missing. The table lists about 70,000 clones, roughly 82% of them singletons, with approximately 27% in the top ten. Sequencing was carried out using peripheral blood. The source of these receptors is a woman of 80 years or more with active or convalescent COVID-19.

The chain carries TRBV7-6 and TRBJ2-7; 8 bases align to TRBD1. CDR3 size: 14 residues. Germline CDR1 SGHVS, CDR2 FNYEAQ. The trim removed 3 bases at V and 1 base at J, leaving 2 bases unmatched. CDR3 in DNA: TGTGCCAGCAGCTTGCAGGGGGCTTCCTACGAGCAGTACTTC. Protein product: CASSLQGASYEQYF.

V usage is TRBV14 and J usage is TRBJ2-7; D is perhaps TRBD1 (6 bases). CDR1 and CDR2 (germline): SGHDN, FVKESK. V was trimmed by 4 bases and J by 3 bases, leaving 10 bases between them. CDR3 length: 13 amino acids. The CDR3 loop reads CASSPDRNYEQYF. In DNA form, the CDR3 reads TGTGCCAGCAGCCCGGACAGAAACTACGAGCAGTACTTC.

The V and J genes are TRBV11-3 and TRBJ2-5, with D maybe TRBD1 (5 bases). The ends were cut back, 4 bases at V and 0 bases at J, with 9 bases in the middle. Germline assignment: CDR1 SGHNT and CDR2 YENEEA. CDR3 size: 14 residues. CDR3: CASSYSGYQETQYF. The CDR3 bases are TGTGCCAGCAGCTACTCAGGGTACCAAGAGACCCAGTACTTC.

V and J are TRBV7-6 and TRBJ2-5; 12 bases fit TRBD2. J gave up 5 bases and V 5 bases, and 6 bases lay outside the gene matches. Germline values: CDR1 SGHVS, CDR2 FNYEAQ. There are 15 residues in the CDR3. The CDR3 protein is CASSPSGGVGETQYF. CDR3 sequence (DNA): TGTGCCAGCAGCCCTAGCGGGGGGGTCGGGGAGACCCAGTACTTC.

The gene calls are TRBV19 and TRBJ1-3, with 9 bases fitting TRBD1. This CDR3 is 15 amino acids long. Germline lookup yields CDR1 LNHDA and CDR2 SQIVND (reference sequence). J gave up 1 base and V 8 bases, and 6 bases lay outside the gene matches. CDR3: CASRSGQGSGNTIYF. The CDR3 DNA follows: TGTGCCAGTCGTTCGGGACAGGGTTCTGGAAACACCATATATTTT.

V usage is TRBV4-1 and J usage is TRBJ1-2; no clear D. Germline CDR1 and CDR2: MGHRA and YSYEKL. V was shortened by 11 bases and J by 0 bases, with 19 bases between the two germline ends. This CDR3 is 15 amino acids long. CDR3 DNA sequence: TGCGCCCGCACTCCACTCCCCATACCTAACTATGGCTACACCTTC. Its protein is CARTPLPIPNYGYTF.

The table lists this clone with a count of one. This sequence joins TRBV7-9 and TRBJ2-1; D is ambiguous. V lost 1 base to trimming and J lost 6 bases, with 4 bases between them. The V gene's germline CDR1 is SEHNR and CDR2 FQNEAQ (reference sequence). The CDR3 spans 12 residues. The CDR3 reads CASSLDSNEQFF. The DNA for the CDR3 is TGTGCCAGCAGCTTAGATAGCAATGAGCAGTTCTTC.

The CDR3 nucleotides are TGCGCCAGCAGCTTGGACACCGGGACTAGCAATGAGCAGTTCTTC. Its translation: CASSLDTGTSNEQFF. The chain uses TRBV5-1 and TRBJ2-1; 8 nucleotides match TRBD2. CDR3 length equals 15 residues. CDR1 is SGHRS, CDR2 YFSETQ, per germline. After removal of 0 bases from V and 6 bases from J, the junction contained 5 bases not matched to a gene.